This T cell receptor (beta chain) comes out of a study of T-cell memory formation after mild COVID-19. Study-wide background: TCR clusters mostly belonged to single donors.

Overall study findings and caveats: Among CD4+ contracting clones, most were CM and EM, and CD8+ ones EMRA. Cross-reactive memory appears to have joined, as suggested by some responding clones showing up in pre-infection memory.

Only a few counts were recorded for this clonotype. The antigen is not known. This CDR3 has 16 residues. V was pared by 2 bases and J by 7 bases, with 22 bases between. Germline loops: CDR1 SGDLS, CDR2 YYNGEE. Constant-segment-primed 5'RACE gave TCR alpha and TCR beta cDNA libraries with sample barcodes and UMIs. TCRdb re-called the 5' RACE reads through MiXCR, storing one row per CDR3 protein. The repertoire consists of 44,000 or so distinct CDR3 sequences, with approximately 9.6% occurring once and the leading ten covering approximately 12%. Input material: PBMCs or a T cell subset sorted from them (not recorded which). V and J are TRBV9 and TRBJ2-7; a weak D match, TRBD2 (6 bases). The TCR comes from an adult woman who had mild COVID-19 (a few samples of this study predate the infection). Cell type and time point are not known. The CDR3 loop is CASSVRPGLPWGEQYF. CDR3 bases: TGTGCCAGCAGCGTTCGCCCGGGACTCCCTTGGGGAGAGCAGTACTTC.